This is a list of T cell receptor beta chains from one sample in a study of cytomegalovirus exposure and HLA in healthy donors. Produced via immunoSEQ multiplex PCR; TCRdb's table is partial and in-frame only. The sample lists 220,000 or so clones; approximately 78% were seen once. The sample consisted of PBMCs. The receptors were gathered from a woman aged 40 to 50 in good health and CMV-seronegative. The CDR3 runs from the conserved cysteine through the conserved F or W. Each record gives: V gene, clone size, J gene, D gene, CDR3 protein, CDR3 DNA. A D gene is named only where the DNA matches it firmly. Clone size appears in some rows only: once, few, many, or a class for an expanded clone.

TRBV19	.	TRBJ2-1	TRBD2	CASSMTSFPTSSYNEQFF	TGTGCCAGTAGCATGACTAGCTTTCCGACGAGCTCCTACAATGAGCAGTTCTTC
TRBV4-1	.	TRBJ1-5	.	CASSQDLGGYDQPQHF	TGCGCCAGCAGCCAAGATCTAGGGGGTTACGATCAGCCCCAGCATTTT
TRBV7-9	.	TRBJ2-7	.	CSSSLAGQGVGNEQYF	TGTTCCAGCAGCTTAGCGGGACAGGGCGTCGGGAACGAGCAGTACTTC
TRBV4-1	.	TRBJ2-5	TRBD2	CASSQKKRESLQETQYF	TGCGCCAGCAGCCAGAAGAAGCGGGAGAGTCTACAAGAGACCCAGTACTTC
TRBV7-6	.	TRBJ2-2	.	CASSLVEGTGELFF	TGTGCCAGCAGCTTAGTCGAGGGCACCGGGGAGCTGTTTTTT
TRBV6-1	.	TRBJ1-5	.	CASSDRGGPQHF	TGTGCCAGCAGTGATAGGGGGGGGCCCCAGCATTTT
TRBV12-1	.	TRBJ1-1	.	CASSPDTGDEAFF	TGTGCCAGCAGCCCGGACACAGGGGATGAAGCTTTCTTT
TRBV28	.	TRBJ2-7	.	CASMATGSVQYF	TGTGCCAGCATGGCGACAGGTTCGGTGCAGTACTTC
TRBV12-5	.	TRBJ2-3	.	CASGPGRTDTQYF	TGTGCTAGTGGTCCAGGGCGAACAGATACGCAGTATTTT
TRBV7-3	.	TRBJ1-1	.	CASSSRVETKAFF	TGTGCCAGCAGCTCCCGGGTGGAAACTAAAGCTTTCTTT
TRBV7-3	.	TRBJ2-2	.	CASSVTENTGELFF	TGTGCCAGCAGCGTGACAGAGAACACCGGGGAGCTGTTTTTT
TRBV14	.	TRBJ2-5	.	CASSQVWQAYETQYF	TGTGCCAGCAGCCAAGTCTGGCAGGCCTACGAGACCCAGTACTTC
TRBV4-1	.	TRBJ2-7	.	CASSQGPSYEQYF	TGCGCCAGCAGCCAAGGGCCCTCCTACGAGCAGTACTTC
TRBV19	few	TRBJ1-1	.	CASSMTGYTEAFF	TGTGCCAGTAGTATGACGGGGTACACTGAAGCTTTCTTT
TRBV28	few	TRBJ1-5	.	CASSRGYSNQPQHF	TGTGCCAGCAGTAGGGGGTATAGCAATCAGCCCCAGCATTTT
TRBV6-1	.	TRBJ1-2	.	CASSEILNYGYTF	TGTGCCAGCAGTGAAATCCTGAACTATGGCTACACCTTC
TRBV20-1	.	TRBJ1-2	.	CSARQNYGYTF	TGCAGTGCTAGACAAAACTATGGCTACACCTTC